This T cell receptor beta chain was found in a study of T cell repertoires in cytomegalovirus infection. The germline gives CDR1 MDHEN, CDR2 SYDVKM. This CDR3 is built from 13 residues. Trimming pared 8 bases from V and 6 bases from J, leaving 13 bases between. MiXCR, applied by TCRdb to the reads, yields one record per CDR3 protein. Altogether roughly 230,000 distinct CDR3 sequences are present, roughly 6.5% being singletons, with the ten largest covering around 6.5%. This clonotype was recorded many times. The receptor was isolated from a human donor in good health (CMV status not recorded). Some clones in this sample may be carry-over from other donors' samples. The V and J genes are TRBV28 and TRBJ1-4; D call uncertain. Material for sequencing was PBMCs. The CDR3 sequence is CASERAGDEKLFF. Here the CDR3 DNA reads TGTGCCAGCGAGAGGGCGGGAGATGAAAAACTGTTTTTT.